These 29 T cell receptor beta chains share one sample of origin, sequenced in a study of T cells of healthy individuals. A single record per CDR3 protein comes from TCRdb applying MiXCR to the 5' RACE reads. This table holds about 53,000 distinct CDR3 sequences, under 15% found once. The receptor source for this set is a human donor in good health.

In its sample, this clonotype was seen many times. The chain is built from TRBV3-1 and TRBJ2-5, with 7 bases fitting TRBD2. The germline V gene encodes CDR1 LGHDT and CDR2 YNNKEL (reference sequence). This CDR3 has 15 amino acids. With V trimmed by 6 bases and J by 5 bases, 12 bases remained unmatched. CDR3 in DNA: TGTGCCAGCAGGCGGGGGATTTTGACTAGCGAGACCCAGTACTTC. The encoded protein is CASRRGILTSETQYF.

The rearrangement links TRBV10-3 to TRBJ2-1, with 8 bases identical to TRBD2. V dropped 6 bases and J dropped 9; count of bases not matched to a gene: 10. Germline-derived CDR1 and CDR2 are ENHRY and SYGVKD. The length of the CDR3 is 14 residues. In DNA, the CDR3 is TGTGCCATCAGCCCGGGACTAGGCAGGAGTGAGCAGTTCTTC. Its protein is CAISPGLGRSEQFF.

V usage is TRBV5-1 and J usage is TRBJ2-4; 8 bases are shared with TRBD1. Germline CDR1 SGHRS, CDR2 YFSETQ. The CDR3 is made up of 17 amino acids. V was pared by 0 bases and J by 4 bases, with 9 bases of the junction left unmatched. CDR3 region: CASSLAVTRDRKNIQYF. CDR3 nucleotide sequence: TGCGCCAGCAGCTTGGCAGTAACGCGGGACAGGAAAAACATTCAGTACTTC.

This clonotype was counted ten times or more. The CDR3 spells CASSLAPEVNETQYF. CDR3 DNA: TGTGCCAGCAGCTTGGCCCCCGAGGTGAACGAGACCCAGTACTTC. The genes are TRBV5-6 and TRBJ2-5; D unclear. V was trimmed by 0 bases and J by 5 bases, leaving 14 bases between them. Germline V gene sequence: CDR1 SGHDT, CDR2 YYEEEE. The CDR3 length is 15 residues.

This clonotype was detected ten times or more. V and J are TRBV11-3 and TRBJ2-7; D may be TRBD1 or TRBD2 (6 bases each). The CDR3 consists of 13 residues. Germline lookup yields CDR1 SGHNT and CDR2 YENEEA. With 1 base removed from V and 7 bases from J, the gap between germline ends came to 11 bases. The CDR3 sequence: CASSLAGAGEQYF. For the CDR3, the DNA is TGTGCCAGCAGCTTAGCGGGGGCGGGGGAGCAGTACTTC.

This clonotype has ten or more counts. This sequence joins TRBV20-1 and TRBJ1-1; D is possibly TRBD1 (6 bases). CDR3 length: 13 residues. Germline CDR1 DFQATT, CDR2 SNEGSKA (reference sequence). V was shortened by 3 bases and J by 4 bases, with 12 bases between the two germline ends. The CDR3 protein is CSASPQGSTEAFF. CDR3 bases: TGCAGTGCTAGCCCTCAGGGGAGCACTGAAGCTTTCTTT.

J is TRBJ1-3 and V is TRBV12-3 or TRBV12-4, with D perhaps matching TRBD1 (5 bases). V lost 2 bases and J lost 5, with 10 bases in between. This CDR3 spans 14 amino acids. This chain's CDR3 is CASSLSAGRNTIYF. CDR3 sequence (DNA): TGTGCCAGCAGTTTATCGGCAGGGAGAAACACCATATATTTT.

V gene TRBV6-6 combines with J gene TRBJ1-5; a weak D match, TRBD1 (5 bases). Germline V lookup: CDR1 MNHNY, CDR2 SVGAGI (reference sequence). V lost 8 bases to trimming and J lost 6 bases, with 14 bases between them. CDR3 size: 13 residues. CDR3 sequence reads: CASPRVLCQPQHF. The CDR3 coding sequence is TGTGCCAGCCCCAGGGTATTATGTCAGCCCCAGCATTTT.

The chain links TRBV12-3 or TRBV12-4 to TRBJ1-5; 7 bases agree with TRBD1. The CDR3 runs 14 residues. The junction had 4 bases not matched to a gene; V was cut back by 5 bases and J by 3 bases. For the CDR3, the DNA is TGTGCCAGCAGTCGTACAGGGGACAATCAGCCCCAGCATTTT. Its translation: CASSRTGDNQPQHF.

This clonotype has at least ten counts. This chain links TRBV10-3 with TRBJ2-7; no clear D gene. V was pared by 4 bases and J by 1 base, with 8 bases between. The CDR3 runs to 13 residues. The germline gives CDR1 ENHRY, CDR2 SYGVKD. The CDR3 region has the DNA TGTGCCATCAGTGCGGGCGGATCCTACGAGCAGTACTTC. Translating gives CAISAGGSYEQYF.

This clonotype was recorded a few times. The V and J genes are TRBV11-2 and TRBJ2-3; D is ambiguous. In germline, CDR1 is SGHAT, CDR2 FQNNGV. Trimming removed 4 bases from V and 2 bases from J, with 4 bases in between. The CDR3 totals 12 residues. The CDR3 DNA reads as TGTGCCAGCAGCTACTACACAGATACGCAGTATTTT. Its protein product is CASSYYTDTQYF.

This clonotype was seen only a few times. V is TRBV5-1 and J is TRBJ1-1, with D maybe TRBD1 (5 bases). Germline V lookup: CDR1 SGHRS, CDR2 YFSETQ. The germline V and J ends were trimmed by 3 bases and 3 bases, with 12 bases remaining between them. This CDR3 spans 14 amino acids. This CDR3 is CASSYSAGDTEAFF. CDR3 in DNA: TGCGCCAGCAGCTACTCAGCGGGGGACACTGAAGCTTTCTTT. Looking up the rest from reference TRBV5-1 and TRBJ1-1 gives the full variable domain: KAGVTQTPRYLIKTRGQQVTLSCSPISGHRSVSWYQQTPGQGLQFLFEYFSETQRNKGNFPGRFSGRQFSNSRSEMNVSTLELGDSALYLCASSYSAGDTEAFFGQGTRLTVV.

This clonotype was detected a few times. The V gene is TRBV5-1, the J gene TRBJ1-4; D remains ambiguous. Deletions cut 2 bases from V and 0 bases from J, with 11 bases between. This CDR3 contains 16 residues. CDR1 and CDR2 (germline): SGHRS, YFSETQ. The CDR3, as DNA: TGCGCCAGCAGCTTCTCCCCAGCTGCAACTAATGAAAAACTGTTTTTT. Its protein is CASSFSPAATNEKLFF.

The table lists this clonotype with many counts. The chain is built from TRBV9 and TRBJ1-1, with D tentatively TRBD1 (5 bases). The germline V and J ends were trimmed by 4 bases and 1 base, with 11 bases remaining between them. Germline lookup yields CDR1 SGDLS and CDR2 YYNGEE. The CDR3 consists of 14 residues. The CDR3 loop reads CASSPSDRNTEAFF. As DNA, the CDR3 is TGTGCCAGCAGCCCCTCCGACAGGAACACTGAAGCTTTCTTT.

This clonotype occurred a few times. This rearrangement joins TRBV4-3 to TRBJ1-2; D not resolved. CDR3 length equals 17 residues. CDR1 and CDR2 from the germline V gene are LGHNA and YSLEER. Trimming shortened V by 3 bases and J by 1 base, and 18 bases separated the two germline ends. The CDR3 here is CASSHVGGQLNNYGYTF. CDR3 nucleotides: TGCGCCAGCAGCCATGTGGGAGGGCAGTTAAATAACTATGGCTACACCTTC.

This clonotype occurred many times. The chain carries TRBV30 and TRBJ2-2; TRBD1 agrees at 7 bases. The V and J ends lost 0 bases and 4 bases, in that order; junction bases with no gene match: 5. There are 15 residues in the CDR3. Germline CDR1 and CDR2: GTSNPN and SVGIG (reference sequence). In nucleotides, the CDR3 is TGTGCCTGGAGTGTAGGCACAGGGGTCACCGGGGAGCTGTTTTTT. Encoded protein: CAWSVGTGVTGELFF.

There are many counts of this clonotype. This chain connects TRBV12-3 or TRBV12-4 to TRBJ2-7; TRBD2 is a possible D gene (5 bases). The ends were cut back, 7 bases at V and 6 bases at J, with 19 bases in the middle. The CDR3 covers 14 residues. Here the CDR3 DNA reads TGTGCCAGCACCTCCCGCGGGTCGAGGGCCGAGCAGTACTTC. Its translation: CASTSRGSRAEQYF.

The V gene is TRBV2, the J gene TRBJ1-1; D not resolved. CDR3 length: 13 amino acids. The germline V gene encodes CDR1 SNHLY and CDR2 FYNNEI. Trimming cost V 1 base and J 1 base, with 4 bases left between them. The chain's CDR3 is CASSEGANTEAFF. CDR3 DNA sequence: TGTGCCAGCAGTGAAGGAGCGAACACTGAAGCTTTCTTT.

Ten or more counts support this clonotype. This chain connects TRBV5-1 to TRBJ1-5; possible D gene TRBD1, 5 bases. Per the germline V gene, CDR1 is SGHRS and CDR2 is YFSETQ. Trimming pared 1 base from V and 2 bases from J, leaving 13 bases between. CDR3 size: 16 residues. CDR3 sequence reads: CASSLRAGDGNQPQHF. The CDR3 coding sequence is TGCGCCAGCAGCTTGAGGGCGGGGGATGGCAATCAGCCCCAGCATTTT.

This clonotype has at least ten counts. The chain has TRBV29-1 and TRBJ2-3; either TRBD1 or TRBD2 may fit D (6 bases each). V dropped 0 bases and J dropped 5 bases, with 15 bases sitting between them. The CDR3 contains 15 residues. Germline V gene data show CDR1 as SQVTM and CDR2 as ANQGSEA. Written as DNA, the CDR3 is TGCAGCGTTGAAGATCGGGGGCCCCCGGGAGATACGCAGTATTTT. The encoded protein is CSVEDRGPPGDTQYF.

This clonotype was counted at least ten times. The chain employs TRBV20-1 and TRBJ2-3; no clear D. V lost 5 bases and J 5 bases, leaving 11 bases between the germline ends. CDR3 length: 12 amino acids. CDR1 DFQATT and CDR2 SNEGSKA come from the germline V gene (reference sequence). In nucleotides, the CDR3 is TGCAGTGCTCACACGGCGGAAGATACGCAGTATTTT. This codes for CSAHTAEDTQYF.

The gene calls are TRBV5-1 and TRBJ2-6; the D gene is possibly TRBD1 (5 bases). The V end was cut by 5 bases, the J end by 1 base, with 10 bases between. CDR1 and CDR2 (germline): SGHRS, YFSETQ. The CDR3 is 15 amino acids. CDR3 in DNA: TGCGCCAGCAGTATGCAGGGATCTGGGGCCAACGTCCTGACTTTC. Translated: CASSMQGSGANVLTF.

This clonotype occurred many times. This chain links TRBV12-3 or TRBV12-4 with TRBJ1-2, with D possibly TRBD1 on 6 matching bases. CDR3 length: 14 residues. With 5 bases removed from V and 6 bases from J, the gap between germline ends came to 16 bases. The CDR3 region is CASSPGTLTHGYTF. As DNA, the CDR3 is TGTGCCAGCAGTCCCGGGACATTGACCCATGGCTACACCTTC.

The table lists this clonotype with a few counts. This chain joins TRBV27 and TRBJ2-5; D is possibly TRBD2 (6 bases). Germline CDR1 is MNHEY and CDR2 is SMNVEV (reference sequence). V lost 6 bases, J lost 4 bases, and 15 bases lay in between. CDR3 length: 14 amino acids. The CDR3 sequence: CASSPRPRGETQYF. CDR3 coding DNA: TGTGCCAGCAGCCCCCGGCCGCGGGGAGAGACCCAGTACTTC.

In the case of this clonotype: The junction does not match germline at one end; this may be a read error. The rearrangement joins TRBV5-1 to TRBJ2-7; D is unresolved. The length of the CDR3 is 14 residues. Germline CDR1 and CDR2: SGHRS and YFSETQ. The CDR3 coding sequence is TGCGCCAGCAGCTTGGCCGCCCTCTCCTACAAGCAGTACTTC. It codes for CASSLAALSYKQYF.

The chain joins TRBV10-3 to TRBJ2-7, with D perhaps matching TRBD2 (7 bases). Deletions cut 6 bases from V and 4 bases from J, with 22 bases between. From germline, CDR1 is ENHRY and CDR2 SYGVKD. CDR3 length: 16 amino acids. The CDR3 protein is CAIRIGGREIAYEQYF. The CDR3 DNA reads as TGTGCCATCAGAATAGGGGGGCGGGAGATCGCGTACGAGCAGTACTTC.

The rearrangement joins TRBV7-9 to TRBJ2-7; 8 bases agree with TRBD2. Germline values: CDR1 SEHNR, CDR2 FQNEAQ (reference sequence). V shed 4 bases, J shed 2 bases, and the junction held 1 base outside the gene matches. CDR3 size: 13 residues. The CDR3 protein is CASSWGLAYEQYF. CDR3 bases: TGTGCCAGCAGCTGGGGACTAGCCTACGAGCAGTACTTC.

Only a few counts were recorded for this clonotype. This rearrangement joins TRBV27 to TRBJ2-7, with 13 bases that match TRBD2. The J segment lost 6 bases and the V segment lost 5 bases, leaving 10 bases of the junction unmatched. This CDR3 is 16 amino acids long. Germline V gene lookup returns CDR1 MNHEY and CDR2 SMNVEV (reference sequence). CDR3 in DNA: TGTGCCAGCAGTGGCCCGGGACTAGCGGGACGTGGCGAGCAGTACTTC. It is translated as CASSGPGLAGRGEQYF.

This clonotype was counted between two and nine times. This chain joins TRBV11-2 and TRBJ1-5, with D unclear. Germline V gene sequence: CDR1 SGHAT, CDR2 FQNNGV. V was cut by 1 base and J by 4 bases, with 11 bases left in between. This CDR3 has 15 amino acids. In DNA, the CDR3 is TGTGCCAGCAGCTTAGGGCCCGGTGGGAATCAGCCCCAGCATTTT. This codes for CASSLGPGGNQPQHF. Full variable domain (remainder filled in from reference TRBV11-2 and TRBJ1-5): EAGVAQSPRYKIIEKRQSVAFWCNPISGHATLYWYQQILGQGPKLLIQFQNNGVVDDSQLPKDRFSAERLKGVDSTLKIQPAKLEDSAVYLCASSLGPGGNQPQHFGDGTRLSIL.